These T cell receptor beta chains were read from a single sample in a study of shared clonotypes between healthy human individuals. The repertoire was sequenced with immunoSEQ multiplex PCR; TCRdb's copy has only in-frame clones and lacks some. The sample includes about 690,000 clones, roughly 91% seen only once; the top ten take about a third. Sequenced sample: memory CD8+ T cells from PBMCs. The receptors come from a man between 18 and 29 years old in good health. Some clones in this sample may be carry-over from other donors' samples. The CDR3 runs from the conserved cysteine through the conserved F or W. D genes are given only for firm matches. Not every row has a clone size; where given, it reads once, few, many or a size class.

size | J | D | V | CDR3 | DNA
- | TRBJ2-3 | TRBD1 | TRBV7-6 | CASSPTGGPSDTQYF | TGTGCCAGCAGCCCGACAGGGGGCCCCTCAGATACGCAGTATTTT
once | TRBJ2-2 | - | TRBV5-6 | CASRRGANTGELFF | TGTGCCAGCAGAAGGGGCGCGAACACCGGGGAGCTGTTTTTT
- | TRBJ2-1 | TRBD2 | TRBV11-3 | CASSLALAGYNEQFF | TGTGCCAGCAGCTTAGCCCTAGCGGGATACAATGAGCAGTTCTTC
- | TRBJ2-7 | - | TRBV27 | CASSFRQLSYEQYF | TGTGCCAGCAGTTTTAGACAGCTCTCCTACGAGCAGTACTTC
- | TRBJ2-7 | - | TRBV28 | CASSLYAGGQGLPYEQYF | TGTGCCAGCAGTTTATATGCGGGGGGACAGGGTCTCCCCTACGAGCAGTACTTC
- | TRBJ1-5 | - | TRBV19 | CASSIDRGLDQPQHF | TGTGCCAGTAGTATAGACAGGGGCCTAGATCAGCCCCAGCATTTT
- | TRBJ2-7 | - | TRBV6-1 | CASRGRPGLGEQYF | TGTGCCAGCAGGGGCAGGCCAGGGTTAGGGGAGCAGTACTTC
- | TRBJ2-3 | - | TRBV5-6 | CASSFGGDTQYF | TGTGCCAGCAGCTTTGGTGGAGATACGCAGTATTTT
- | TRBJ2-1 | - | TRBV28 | CASSPRLPGADEQFF | TGTGCCAGCAGTCCCCGTTTGCCGGGAGCCGATGAGCAGTTCTTC
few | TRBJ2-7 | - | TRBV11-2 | CASSLGSYEQYF | TGTGCCAGCAGCTTAGGCAGCTACGAGCAGTACTTC
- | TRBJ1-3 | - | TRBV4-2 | CASSQEFGAGSSGNTIYF | TGTGCCAGCAGCCAAGAATTTGGGGCAGGTAGCTCTGGAAACACCATATATTTT
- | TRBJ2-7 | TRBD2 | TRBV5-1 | CASSLVAGGSYEQYF | TGCGCCAGCAGCTTGGTAGCGGGAGGCTCCTACGAGCAGTACTTC
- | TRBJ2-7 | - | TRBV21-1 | CASSHPYEQYF | TGTGCCAGCAGCCACCCCTACGAGCAGTACTTC
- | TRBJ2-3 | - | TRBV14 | CASSQGPGVQPTDTQYF | TGTGCCAGCAGCCAAGGACCGGGGGTGCAGCCAACAGATACGCAGTATTTT
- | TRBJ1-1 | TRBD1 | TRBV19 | CASSLSRGQINTEAFF | TGTGCCAGTAGCCTATCCCGGGGACAGATTAACACTGAAGCTTTCTTT
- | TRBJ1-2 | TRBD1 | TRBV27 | CASSRGDRTNYGYTF | TGTGCCAGCAGTCGCGGGGACAGAACTAACTATGGCTACACCTTC
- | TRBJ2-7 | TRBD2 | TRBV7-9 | CASSPTSVSYEQYF | TGTGCCAGCAGCCCGACTAGCGTCTCCTACGAGCAGTACTTC
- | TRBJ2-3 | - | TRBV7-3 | CASSSRSADTQYF | TGTGCCAGCAGCTCTCGGAGCGCAGATACGCAGTATTTT
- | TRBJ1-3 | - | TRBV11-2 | CASSLDKATIYF | TGTGCCAGCAGCTTAGATAAGGCCACCATATATTTT
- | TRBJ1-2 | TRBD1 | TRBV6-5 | CASSQTGGGSYGYTF | TGTGCCAGCAGCCAAACAGGGGGGGGCAGCTATGGCTACACCTTC
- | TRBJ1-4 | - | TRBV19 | CASTFGPRGEKLFF | TGTGCCAGTACATTCGGGCCCCGGGGTGAAAAACTGTTTTTT
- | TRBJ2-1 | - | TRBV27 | CASRMLGDYNEQFF | TGTGCCAGCCGAATGTTGGGAGATTACAATGAGCAGTTCTTC
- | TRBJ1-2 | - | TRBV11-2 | CASSQDADRGSGYTF | TGTGCCAGCAGCCAAGATGCAGATAGGGGATCTGGCTACACCTTC
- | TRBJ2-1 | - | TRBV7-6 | CASSLAAPYNEQFF | TGTGCCAGCAGCTTAGCGGCACCCTACAATGAGCAGTTCTTC
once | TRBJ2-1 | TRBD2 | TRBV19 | CASSLLAGASVNEQFF | TGTGCCAGTAGTTTACTAGCGGGAGCATCGGTCAATGAGCAGTTCTTC
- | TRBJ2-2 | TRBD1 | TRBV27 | CASSWDRAVGELFF | TGTGCCAGCAGTTGGGACAGGGCCGTCGGGGAGCTGTTTTTT
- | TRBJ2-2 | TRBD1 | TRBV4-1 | CASSLSTGLAGELFF | TGCGCCAGCAGCCTCTCGACAGGGTTGGCCGGGGAGCTGTTTTTT
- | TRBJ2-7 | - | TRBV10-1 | CASSESVGGDYEQYF | TGCGCCAGCAGTGAGTCAGTAGGGGGGGACTACGAGCAGTACTTC
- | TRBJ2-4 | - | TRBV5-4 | CASSDSRYSSPGGENIQYF | TGTGCCAGCAGCGACAGCCGCTATTCCTCGCCAGGGGGGGAAAACATTCAGTACTTC
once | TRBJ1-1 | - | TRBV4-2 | CASSQDRRTEAFF | TGTGCCAGCAGCCAAGATAGGCGGACTGAAGCTTTCTTT
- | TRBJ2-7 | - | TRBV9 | CASSVVSGSEQYF | TGTGCCAGCAGCGTAGTGTCGGGTTCCGAGCAGTACTTC
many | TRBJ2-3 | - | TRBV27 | CASSLDRGPPGYTQYF | TGTGCCAGCAGTTTAGACCGGGGACCTCCTGGGTATACGCAGTATTTT
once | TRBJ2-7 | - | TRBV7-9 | CASSPTGRLGTGYEQYF | TGTGCCAGCAGCCCAACGGGACGTCTCGGAACGGGCTACGAGCAGTACTTC
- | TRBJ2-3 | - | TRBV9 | CASSERRMGGASDTQYF | TGTGCCAGCAGCGAGCGTCGAATGGGGGGCGCATCAGATACGCAGTATTTT
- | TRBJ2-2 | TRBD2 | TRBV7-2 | CASSLSVSGSLTGELFF | TGTGCCAGCAGCTTATCCGTTAGCGGGAGCCTGACCGGGGAGCTGTTTTTT
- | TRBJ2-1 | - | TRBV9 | CASSPPQNEQFF | TGTGCCAGCAGCCCCCCGCAGAATGAGCAGTTCTTC
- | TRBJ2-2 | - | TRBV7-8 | CASYLGAELFF | TGTGCCAGTTACCTCGGAGCCGAGCTGTTTTTT
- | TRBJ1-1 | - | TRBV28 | CASSLRGNTEAFF | TGTGCCAGCAGTTTACGAGGGAACACTGAAGCTTTCTTT
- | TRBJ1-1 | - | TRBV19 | CASSIGFAGLNTEAFF | TGTGCCAGTAGTATAGGGTTCGCAGGGTTGAACACTGAAGCTTTCTTT
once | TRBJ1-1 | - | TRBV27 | CASSQGQRTEAFF | TGTGCCAGCAGCCAGGGACAAAGAACTGAAGCTTTCTTT
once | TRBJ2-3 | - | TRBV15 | CATSRGSGSTDTQYF | TGTGCCACCAGCAGAGGGAGCGGGAGCACAGATACGCAGTATTTT
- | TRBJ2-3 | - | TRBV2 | CASDILGLGTDTQYF | TGTGCCAGCGATATTTTGGGCCTGGGTACAGATACGCAGTATTTT
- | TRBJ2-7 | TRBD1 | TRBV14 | CASSLGTGSEQYF | TGTGCCAGCAGCCTCGGGACAGGGAGCGAGCAGTACTTC
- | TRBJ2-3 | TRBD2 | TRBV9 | CASSAPHSGGSTDTQYF | TGTGCCAGCAGCGCACCACATAGCGGGGGGAGCACAGATACGCAGTATTTT
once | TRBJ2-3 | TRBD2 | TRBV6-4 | CASSDSASGGGTDTQYF | TGTGCCAGCAGTGACTCCGCTAGCGGTGGGGGCACAGATACGCAGTATTTT
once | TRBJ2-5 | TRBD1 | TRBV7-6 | CASSARDSQETQYF | TGTGCCAGCAGCGCTAGGGACAGTCAAGAGACCCAGTACTTC
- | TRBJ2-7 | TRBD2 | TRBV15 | CATSRGSGSYEQYF | TGTGCCACCAGCAGGGGTAGCGGGAGCTACGAGCAGTACTTC
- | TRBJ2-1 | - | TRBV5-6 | CASSLYPQVNEQFF | TGTGCCAGCAGCTTGTACCCACAGGTCAATGAGCAGTTCTTC
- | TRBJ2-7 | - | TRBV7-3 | CASSQDDSYEQYF | TGTGCCAGCAGCCAGGACGACTCCTACGAGCAGTACTTC